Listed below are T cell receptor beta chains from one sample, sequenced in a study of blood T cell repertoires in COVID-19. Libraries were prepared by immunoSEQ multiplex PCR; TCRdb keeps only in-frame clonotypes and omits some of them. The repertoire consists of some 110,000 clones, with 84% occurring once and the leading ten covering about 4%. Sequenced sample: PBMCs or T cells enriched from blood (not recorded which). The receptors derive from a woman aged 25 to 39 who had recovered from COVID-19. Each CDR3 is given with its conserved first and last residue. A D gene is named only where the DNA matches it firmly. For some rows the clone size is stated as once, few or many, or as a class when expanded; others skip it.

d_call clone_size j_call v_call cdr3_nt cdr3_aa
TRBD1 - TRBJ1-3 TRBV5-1 TGCGCCAGCAGCTTGCAGACAGGGACCTCTGGAAACACCATATATTTT CASSLQTGTSGNTIYF
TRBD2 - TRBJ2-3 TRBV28 TGTGCCAGCAGTTCCGCCGGGACTAAAAGCACAGATACGCAGTATTTT CASSSAGTKSTDTQYF
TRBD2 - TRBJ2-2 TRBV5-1 TGCGCCAGCGGACCTAGCGGGGGGAACACCGGGGAGCTGTTTTTT CASGPSGGNTGELFF
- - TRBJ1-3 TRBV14 TGTGCCAGCAGAGGACAGAAGCTCTCTGGAAACACCATATATTTT CASRGQKLSGNTIYF
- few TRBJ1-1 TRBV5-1 TGCGCCAGCAGCCACCTGACAGCGGGGGACACTGAAGCTTTCTTT CASSHLTAGDTEAFF
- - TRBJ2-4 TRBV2 TGTGCCAGCAGTGACAGAGGGGCCAAAAACATTCAGTACTTC CASSDRGAKNIQYF
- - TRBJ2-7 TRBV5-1 TGCGCCAGCAGCTACAGACGGGAGCTATACGAGCAGTACTTC CASSYRRELYEQYF
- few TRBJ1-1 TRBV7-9 TGTGCCAGCAAGGGGCACCAGAACACTGAAGCTTTCTTT CASKGHQNTEAFF
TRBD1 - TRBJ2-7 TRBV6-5 TGTGCCAGCAGTTCCCCGGGACAGGGGATCTACGAGCAGTACTTC CASSSPGQGIYEQYF
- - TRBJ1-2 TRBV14 TGTGCCAGCAGCCAAGATGGGGGGGAAGGCTATGGCTACACCTTC CASSQDGGEGYGYTF
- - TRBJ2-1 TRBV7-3 TGTGCCAGCAGCTTTCAGCGTAACAATGAGCAGTTCTTC CASSFQRNNEQFF
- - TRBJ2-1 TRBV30 TGTGCCTGGAGTAGAGGGAGTATGCAGTTCTTC CAWSRGSMQFF
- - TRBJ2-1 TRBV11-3 TGTGCCAGCAGCCCTGACAGGTACAATGAGCAGTTCTTC CASSPDRYNEQFF
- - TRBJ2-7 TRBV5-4 TGTGCCAGCAGCTTGGATAGCGGACCCACCTACGAGCAGTACTTC CASSLDSGPTYEQYF
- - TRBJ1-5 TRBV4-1 TGCGCCAGCAGCCAAGTATGGTCCGGGGATACAAGTCAGCCCCAGCATTTT CASSQVWSGDTSQPQHF
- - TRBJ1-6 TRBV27 TGTGCCAGCAGAACAGCGGGGACACCCCTCCACTTT CASRTAGTPLHF
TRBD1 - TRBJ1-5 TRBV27 TGTGCCAGTAAATCGGGACAGGGCGGGATCGGGAATCAGCCCCAGCATTTT CASKSGQGGIGNQPQHF
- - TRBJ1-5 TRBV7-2 TGTGCCAGCAGCTTATGGGGGGGCGAGGATCAGCCCCAGCATTTT CASSLWGGEDQPQHF
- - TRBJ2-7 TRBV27 TGTGCCAGCAGTTTCACGGCAGGGGCAACCTACGAGCAGTACTTC CASSFTAGATYEQYF
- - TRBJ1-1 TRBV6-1 TGTGCCAGCAGCGAAGGGCAGAACACTGAAGCTTTCTTT CASSEGQNTEAFF
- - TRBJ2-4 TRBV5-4 TGTGCCAGCAGCTCTCCCTCGGGGGGCGCGTCCGGGAACATTCAGTACTTC CASSSPSGGASGNIQYF
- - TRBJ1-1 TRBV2 TGTGCCAGCAGGAAGACCGACAAGATGAACACTGAAGCTTTCTTT CASRKTDKMNTEAFF
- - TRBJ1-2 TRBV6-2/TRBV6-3 TGTGCCAGCAGTTACTACCACGACAAGCATGGCTACACCTTC CASSYYHDKHGYTF
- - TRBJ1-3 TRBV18 TGTGCCAGCTGCGGGTGGTCTGGAAACACCATATATTTT CASCGWSGNTIYF
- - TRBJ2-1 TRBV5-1 TGCGCCAGCAGCTACGCTAGCGATGAGCAGTTCTTC CASSYASDEQFF
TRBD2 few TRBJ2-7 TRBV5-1 TGCGCCAGCAGCTTGTTCGCGACTAGCGCCTACGAGCAGTACTTC CASSLFATSAYEQYF
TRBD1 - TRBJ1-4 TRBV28 TGTGCCAGCAGTCCAGGGGGACAGGGCTTAGAAAAACTGTTTTTT CASSPGGQGLEKLFF
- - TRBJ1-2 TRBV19 TGTGCCAGTAGTACGCACAACAACTATGGCTACACCTTC CASSTHNNYGYTF
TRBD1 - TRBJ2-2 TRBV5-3 TGTGCCAGAAGCGACCTACAGGGGGTCACCGGGGAGCTGTTTTTT CARSDLQGVTGELFF
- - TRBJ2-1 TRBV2 TGTGCCAGCAGTGACAGGTTCTCCTACAATGAGCAGTTCTTC CASSDRFSYNEQFF
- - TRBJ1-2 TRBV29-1 TGCAGCGTTGAAGATCGTGGCCGAGCGGGGGGCTACACCTTC CSVEDRGRAGGYTF
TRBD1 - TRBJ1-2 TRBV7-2 TGTGCCAGCAGCTTATCGGGACAGGTTTATGGCTACACCTTC CASSLSGQVYGYTF
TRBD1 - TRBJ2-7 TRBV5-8 TGTGCCAGCAGCTTGGCCGGGACAGGGAAGCAGTACTTC CASSLAGTGKQYF